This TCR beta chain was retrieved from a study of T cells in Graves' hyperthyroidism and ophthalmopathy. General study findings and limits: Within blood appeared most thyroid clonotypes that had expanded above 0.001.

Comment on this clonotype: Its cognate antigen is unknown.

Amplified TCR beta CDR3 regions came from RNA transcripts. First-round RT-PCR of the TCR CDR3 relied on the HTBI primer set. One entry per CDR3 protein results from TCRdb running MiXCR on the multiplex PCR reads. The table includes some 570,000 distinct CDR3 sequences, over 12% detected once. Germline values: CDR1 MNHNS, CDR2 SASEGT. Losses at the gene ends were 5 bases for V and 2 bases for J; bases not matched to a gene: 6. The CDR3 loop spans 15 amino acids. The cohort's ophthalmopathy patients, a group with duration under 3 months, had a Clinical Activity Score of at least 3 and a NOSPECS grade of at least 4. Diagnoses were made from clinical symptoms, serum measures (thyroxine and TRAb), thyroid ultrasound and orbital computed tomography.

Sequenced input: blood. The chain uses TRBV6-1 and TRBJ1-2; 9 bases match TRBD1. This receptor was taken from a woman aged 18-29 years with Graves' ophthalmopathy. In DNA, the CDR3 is TGTGCCAGCAGTTTTACAGGGGGCTTCAACTATGGCTACACCTTC. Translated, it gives CASSFTGGFNYGYTF.